This is a list of T cell receptor beta chains from one sample in a study of T cell repertoires in cytomegalovirus infection. Their specific antigens are unknown. One entry per CDR3 protein results from TCRdb running MiXCR on the reads. The table shows a few hundred thousand distinct CDR3 sequences, with about 40% occurring only once. This specimen consisted of cultured PBMCs, obtained from culture after CMV antigen stimulation. The receptors stem from a human donor in good health (CMV status not recorded). Some clones in this sample may be carry-over from other donors' samples. The CDR3 runs from the conserved cysteine through the conserved F or W. The D gene is left open where the match is weak. The listing skips clone size in some rows; elsewhere it reads once, few, many or a size class.

J: TRBJ1-1
size: NA
length: 13
V: TRBV5-1
D: NA
CDR3: CASSEGLSTEAFF
DNA: TGCGCCAGCAGTGAGGGGCTGAGTACTGAAGCTTTCTTT

J: TRBJ2-7
size: NA
length: 14
V: TRBV6-2/TRBV6-3
D: NA
CDR3: CASSYTRTTYEQYF
DNA: TGTGCCAGCAGTTACACTAGGACCACCTACGAGCAGTACTTC

J: TRBJ2-2
size: NA
length: 15
V: TRBV7-8
D: TRBD1
CDR3: CASSHDRGNTGELFF
DNA: TGTGCCAGCAGCCATGACAGGGGGAACACCGGGGAGCTGTTTTTT

J: TRBJ2-1
size: NA
length: 18
V: TRBV19
D: NA
CDR3: CASRPPAAHPSSYNEQFF
DNA: TGTGCCAGTAGACCCCCGGCGGCGCACCCCAGCTCCTACAATGAGCAGTTCTTC

J: TRBJ1-4
size: NA
length: 19
V: TRBV12-3/TRBV12-4
D: NA
CDR3: CASSYQGTWDMEGIEKLFF
DNA: TGTGCCAGCAGTTATCAGGGAACCTGGGATATGGAGGGAATTGAAAAACTGTTTTTT

J: TRBJ2-2
size: NA
length: 14
V: TRBV3-1
D: NA
CDR3: CASSQVLGTGELFF
DNA: TGTGCCAGCAGCCAAGTCCTCGGGACCGGGGAGCTGTTTTTT

J: TRBJ2-3
size: NA
length: 13
V: TRBV11-2
D: NA
CDR3: CASSLEEGDTQYF
DNA: TGTGCCAGCAGCTTAGAGGAGGGGGATACGCAGTATTTT

J: TRBJ1-2
size: NA
length: 13
V: TRBV6-5
D: NA
CDR3: CASSLAGQDGYTF
DNA: TGTGCCAGCAGTTTGGCAGGGCAGGATGGCTACACCTTC

J: TRBJ1-6
size: NA
length: 15
V: TRBV6-5
D: NA
CDR3: CASSYSRKGNSPLHF
DNA: TGTGCCAGCAGTTACTCGAGGAAAGGGAATTCACCCCTCCACTTT

J: TRBJ2-7
size: few
length: 11
V: TRBV6-1
D: NA
CDR3: CASKGSYEQYF
DNA: TGTGCCAGCAAGGGTAGCTACGAGCAGTACTTC

J: TRBJ1-1
size: NA
length: 14
V: TRBV2
D: NA
CDR3: CASSEWDMNTEAFF
DNA: TGTGCCAGCAGTGAATGGGATATGAACACTGAAGCTTTCTTT

J: TRBJ2-7
size: few
length: 15
V: TRBV7-2
D: NA
CDR3: CASSASRDPSYEQYF
DNA: TGTGCCAGCAGCGCGAGCCGGGACCCCTCCTACGAGCAGTACTTC

J: TRBJ2-2
size: NA
length: 17
V: TRBV7-2
D: TRBD2
CDR3: CASSPPLAGGGTGELFF
DNA: TGTGCCAGCAGCCCCCCCTTAGCGGGAGGGGGCACCGGGGAGCTGTTTTTT

J: TRBJ2-5
size: many
length: 14
V: TRBV7-2
D: TRBD2
CDR3: CASSYRTSRETQYF
DNA: TGTGCCAGCAGCTACAGGACTAGCCGAGAGACCCAGTACTTC

J: TRBJ1-1
size: few
length: 14
V: TRBV12-3/TRBV12-4
D: NA
CDR3: CASTLRGGYTEAFF
DNA: TGTGCCAGCACCTTGAGGGGGGGGTACACTGAAGCTTTCTTT

J: TRBJ2-7
size: many
length: 14
V: TRBV7-6
D: NA
CDR3: CASSLATSSYEQYF
DNA: TGTGCCAGCAGCTTGGCGACTAGTTCCTACGAGCAGTACTTC

J: TRBJ1-5
size: NA
length: 15
V: TRBV4-1
D: NA
CDR3: CASSHSPMGSQPQHF
DNA: TGCGCCAGCAGTCACTCCCCAATGGGCAGTCAGCCCCAGCATTTT

J: TRBJ2-7
size: NA
length: 16
V: TRBV6-5
D: TRBD2
CDR3: CASSYNRLAYTYEQYF
DNA: TGTGCCAGCAGTTATAATCGACTAGCGTACACCTACGAGCAGTACTTC

J: TRBJ1-2
size: NA
length: 15
V: TRBV7-9
D: NA
CDR3: CASSLTGRANYGYTF
DNA: TGTGCCAGCAGCTTAACAGGCCGAGCTAACTATGGCTACACCTTC

J: TRBJ1-6
size: few
length: 14
V: TRBV12-3/TRBV12-4
D: TRBD1
CDR3: CASSWGTGNSPLHF
DNA: TGTGCCAGCAGCTGGGGGACAGGCAATTCACCCCTCCACTTT

J: TRBJ2-1
size: NA
length: 15
V: TRBV20-1
D: NA
CDR3: CSAAGGTGRFDEQFF
DNA: TGCAGTGCTGCGGGGGGGACAGGCCGTTTTGATGAGCAGTTCTTC

J: TRBJ1-2
size: NA
length: 13
V: TRBV14
D: NA
CDR3: CASSPVGRWGYNF
DNA: TGTGCCAGCAGCCCAGTGGGGAGATGGGGTTACAACTTC

J: TRBJ1-1
size: NA
length: 15
V: TRBV20-1
D: NA
CDR3: CSARAPGRTNTEAFF
DNA: TGCAGTGCTAGAGCTCCTGGCAGGACGAACACTGAAGCTTTCTTT

J: TRBJ1-6
size: few
length: 16
V: TRBV7-2
D: NA
CDR3: CASNPGGTGYNSPLHF
DNA: TGTGCCAGCAACCCCGGCGGAACGGGGTATAATTCACCCCTCCACTTT

J: TRBJ1-1
size: NA
length: 15
V: TRBV11-2
D: NA
CDR3: CASSLDQVGGHEAFF
DNA: TGTGCCAGCAGCTTAGATCAGGTTGGGGGTCATGAAGCTTTCTTT

J: TRBJ1-2
size: many
length: 14
V: TRBV7-2
D: NA
CDR3: CASSLEQGDYGYTF
DNA: TGTGCCAGCAGCTTAGAGCAGGGAGACTATGGCTACACCTTC

J: TRBJ1-5
size: NA
length: 14
V: TRBV6-2/TRBV6-3
D: NA
CDR3: CASSDPKRGQPQHF
DNA: TGTGCCAGCAGTGACCCGAAGAGGGGTCAGCCCCAGCATTTT

J: TRBJ2-3
size: NA
length: 14
V: TRBV10-3
D: NA
CDR3: CAIRKPTSTDTQYF
DNA: TGTGCCATCAGGAAACCCACTAGCACAGATACGCAGTATTTT

J: TRBJ2-7
size: few
length: 15
V: TRBV4-2
D: NA
CDR3: CASSQGSPTSYEQYF
DNA: TGTGCCAGCAGCCAAGGGTCTCCTACCTCCTACGAGCAGTACTTC

J: TRBJ2-7
size: NA
length: 13
V: TRBV6-6
D: TRBD1
CDR3: CASTGTGVGEQYF
DNA: TGTGCCAGCACCGGGACAGGGGTGGGCGAGCAGTACTTC

J: TRBJ2-7
size: NA
length: 13
V: TRBV10-3
D: NA
CDR3: CAISGAGSYEQYF
DNA: TGTGCCATCAGTGGGGCAGGCTCCTACGAGCAGTACTTC

J: TRBJ2-3
size: NA
length: 19
V: TRBV20-1
D: TRBD2
CDR3: CSARDQLAPSGVFTDTQYF
DNA: TGCAGTGCTAGAGATCAATTAGCCCCTAGCGGGGTCTTCACAGATACGCAGTATTTT

J: TRBJ2-3
size: many
length: 15
V: TRBV7-2
D: TRBD2
CDR3: CASSRLAGGGDTQYF
DNA: TGTGCCAGCAGTCGACTAGCGGGAGGAGGAGATACGCAGTATTTT

J: TRBJ2-2
size: NA
length: 16
V: TRBV3-1
D: TRBD1
CDR3: CASEPTRDSSTGELFF
DNA: TGTGCCAGCGAGCCAACCCGGGACAGCTCCACCGGGGAGCTGTTTTTT

J: TRBJ2-5
size: NA
length: 14
V: TRBV7-2
D: NA
CDR3: CASSLRPAEETQYF
DNA: TGTGCCAGCAGCTTAAGGCCAGCGGAAGAGACCCAGTACTTC

J: TRBJ1-3
size: NA
length: 14
V: TRBV7-2
D: NA
CDR3: CASSLSVGGNTIYF
DNA: TGTGCCAGCAGCTTATCCGTGGGGGGAAACACCATATATTTT

J: TRBJ2-7
size: few
length: 13
V: TRBV6-5
D: TRBD1
CDR3: CASSYRQGYEQYF
DNA: TGTGCCAGCAGTTACAGACAGGGCTACGAGCAGTACTTC

J: TRBJ1-4
size: many
length: 12
V: TRBV7-2
D: NA
CDR3: CASSANGEKLFF
DNA: TGTGCCAGCAGCGCCAATGGTGAAAAACTGTTTTTT

J: TRBJ1-4
size: few
length: 15
V: TRBV4-1
D: NA
CDR3: CASSRGRATNEKLFF
DNA: TGCGCCAGCAGCCGCGGCCGGGCAACTAATGAAAAACTGTTTTTT

J: TRBJ1-5
size: NA
length: 13
V: TRBV6-1
D: NA
CDR3: CASSEGNNQPQHF
DNA: TGTGCCAGCAGTGAAGGGAACAATCAGCCCCAGCATTTT

J: TRBJ1-4
size: few
length: 13
V: TRBV7-9
D: NA
CDR3: CASSPTGPEKLFF
DNA: TGTGCCAGCAGCCCCACAGGGCCTGAAAAACTGTTTTTT

J: TRBJ1-1
size: few
length: 12
V: TRBV7-6
D: TRBD1
CDR3: CASSLDRVRAFF
DNA: TGTGCCAGCAGCCTTGACAGGGTCAGGGCTTTCTTT

J: TRBJ1-2
size: few
length: 14
V: TRBV19
D: NA
CDR3: CASSPRGGVYGYTF
DNA: TGTGCCAGTAGTCCTCGGGGCGGAGTCTATGGCTACACCTTC

J: TRBJ1-5
size: NA
length: 17
V: TRBV24-1
D: TRBD1
CDR3: CATSDFQGQGRSQPQHF
DNA: TGTGCCACCAGTGATTTTCAGGGACAGGGTCGAAGTCAGCCCCAGCATTTT

J: TRBJ1-6
size: NA
length: 13
V: TRBV20-1
D: NA
CDR3: CSARGPIVTPLHF
DNA: TGCAGTGCTAGGGGGCCTATTGTGACACCCCTCCACTTT

J: TRBJ2-7
size: NA
length: 18
V: TRBV5-1
D: TRBD2
CDR3: CASSFRLAGAWASYEQYF
DNA: TGCGCCAGCAGCTTTAGACTAGCGGGAGCTTGGGCCAGTTACGAGCAGTACTTC

J: TRBJ1-2
size: few
length: 15
V: TRBV7-8
D: TRBD1
CDR3: CASSSRTGRAYGYTF
DNA: TGTGCCAGCAGCTCTCGGACAGGGCGGGCCTATGGCTACACCTTC

J: TRBJ1-2
size: NA
length: 15
V: TRBV18
D: NA
CDR3: CASSPGNGPNYGYTF
DNA: TGTGCCAGCTCACCAGGCAACGGTCCTAACTATGGCTACACCTTC

J: TRBJ2-7
size: NA
length: 11
V: TRBV20-1
D: NA
CDR3: CSATLSGEQYF
DNA: TGCAGTGCTACCCTCAGCGGCGAGCAGTACTTC

J: TRBJ1-1
size: NA
length: 11
V: TRBV20-1
D: NA
CDR3: CSAPRRGEAFF
DNA: TGCAGTGCCCCCCGGCGAGGTGAAGCTTTCTTT

J: TRBJ2-2
size: NA
length: 17
V: TRBV4-1
D: NA
CDR3: CASSQEAQGPNTGELFF
DNA: TGCGCCAGCAGCCAAGAAGCGCAAGGTCCGAACACCGGGGAGCTGTTTTTT

J: TRBJ1-5
size: NA
length: 13
V: TRBV12-3/TRBV12-4
D: NA
CDR3: CASSQSRWDPQHF
DNA: TGTGCCAGCAGTCAATCAAGATGGGACCCCCAGCATTTT

J: TRBJ2-3
size: NA
length: 13
V: TRBV10-3
D: TRBD1
CDR3: CAISESQGNTQYF
DNA: TGTGCCATCAGTGAGTCACAGGGGAATACGCAGTATTTT

J: TRBJ1-2
size: few
length: 14
V: TRBV10-3
D: NA
CDR3: CAISDPLVDYGYTF
DNA: TGTGCCATCAGTGACCCTTTGGTGGACTATGGCTACACCTTC

J: TRBJ2-3
size: few
length: 13
V: TRBV4-2
D: NA
CDR3: CASSQQLADTQYF
DNA: TGTGCCAGCAGCCAACAGCTGGCAGATACGCAGTATTTT

J: TRBJ1-2
size: NA
length: 14
V: TRBV7-2
D: NA
CDR3: CASSPNGGGDGYTF
DNA: TGTGCCAGCAGCCCCAACGGGGGGGGCGACGGCTACACCTTC

J: TRBJ1-1
size: NA
length: 14
V: TRBV30
D: NA
CDR3: CAWSEGPINTEAFF
DNA: TGTGCCTGGAGTGAAGGACCGATTAACACTGAAGCTTTCTTT

J: TRBJ1-2
size: NA
length: 10
V: TRBV20-1
D: NA
CDR3: CQGSDYGYTF
DNA: TGCCAAGGGTCAGACTATGGCTACACCTTC

J: TRBJ1-1
size: few
length: 11
V: TRBV6-1
D: TRBD1
CDR3: CATRQGAEAFF
DNA: TGTGCCACCCGACAGGGGGCCGAAGCTTTCTTT